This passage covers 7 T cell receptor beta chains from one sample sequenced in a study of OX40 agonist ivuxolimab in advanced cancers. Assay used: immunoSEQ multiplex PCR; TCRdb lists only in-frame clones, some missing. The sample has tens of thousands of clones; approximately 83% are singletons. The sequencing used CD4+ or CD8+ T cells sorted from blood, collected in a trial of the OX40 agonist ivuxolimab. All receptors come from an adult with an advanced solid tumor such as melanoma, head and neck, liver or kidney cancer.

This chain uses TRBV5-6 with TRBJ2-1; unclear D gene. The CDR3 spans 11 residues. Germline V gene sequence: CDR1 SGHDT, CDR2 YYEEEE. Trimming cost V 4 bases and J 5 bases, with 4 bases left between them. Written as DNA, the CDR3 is TGTGCCAGCAGCCGGGACAATGAGCAGTTCTTC. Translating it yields CASSRDNEQFF.

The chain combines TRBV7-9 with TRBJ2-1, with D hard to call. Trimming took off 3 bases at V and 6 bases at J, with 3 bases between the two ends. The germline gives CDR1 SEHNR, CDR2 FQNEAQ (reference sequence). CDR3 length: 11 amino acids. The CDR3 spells CASSFGNEQFF. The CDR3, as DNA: TGTGCCAGCAGCTTCGGCAATGAGCAGTTCTTC.

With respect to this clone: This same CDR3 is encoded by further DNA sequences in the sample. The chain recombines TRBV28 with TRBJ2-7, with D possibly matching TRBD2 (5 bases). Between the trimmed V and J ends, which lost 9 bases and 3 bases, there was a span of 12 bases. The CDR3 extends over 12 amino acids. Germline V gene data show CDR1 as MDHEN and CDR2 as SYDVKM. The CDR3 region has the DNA TGTGCCAGTAGCCGAAGCGGCTACGAGCAGTACTTC. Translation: CASSRSGYEQYF.

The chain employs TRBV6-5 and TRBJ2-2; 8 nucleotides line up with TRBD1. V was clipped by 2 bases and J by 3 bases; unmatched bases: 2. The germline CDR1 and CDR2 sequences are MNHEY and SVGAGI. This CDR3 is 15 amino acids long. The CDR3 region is CASSYRRGHTGELFF. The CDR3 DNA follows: TGTGCCAGCAGTTACCGCAGGGGGCACACCGGGGAGCTGTTTTTT.

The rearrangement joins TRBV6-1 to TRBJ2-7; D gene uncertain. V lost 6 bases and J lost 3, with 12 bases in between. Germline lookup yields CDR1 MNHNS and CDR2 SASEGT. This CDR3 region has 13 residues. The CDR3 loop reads CASSRRLIYEQYF. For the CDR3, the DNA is TGTGCCAGCAGCCGCAGGTTAATCTACGAGCAGTACTTC.

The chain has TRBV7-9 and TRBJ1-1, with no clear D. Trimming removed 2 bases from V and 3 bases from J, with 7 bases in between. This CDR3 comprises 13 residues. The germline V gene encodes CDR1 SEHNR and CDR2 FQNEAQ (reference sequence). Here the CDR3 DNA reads TGTGCCAGCAGCTTAAATATGGACACTGAAGCTTTCTTT. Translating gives CASSLNMDTEAFF. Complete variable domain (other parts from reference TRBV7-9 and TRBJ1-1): DTGVSQNPRHKITKRGQNVTFRCDPISEHNRLYWYRQTLGQGPEFLTYFQNEAQLEKSRLLSDRFSAERPKGSFSTLEIQRTEQGDSAMYLCASSLNMDTEAFFGQGTRLTVV.

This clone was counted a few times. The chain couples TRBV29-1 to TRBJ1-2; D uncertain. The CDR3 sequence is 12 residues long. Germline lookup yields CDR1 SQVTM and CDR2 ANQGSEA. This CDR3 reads CIVSGANYGYTF. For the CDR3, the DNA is TGCATCGTGAGTGGAGCTAACTATGGCTACACCTTC.